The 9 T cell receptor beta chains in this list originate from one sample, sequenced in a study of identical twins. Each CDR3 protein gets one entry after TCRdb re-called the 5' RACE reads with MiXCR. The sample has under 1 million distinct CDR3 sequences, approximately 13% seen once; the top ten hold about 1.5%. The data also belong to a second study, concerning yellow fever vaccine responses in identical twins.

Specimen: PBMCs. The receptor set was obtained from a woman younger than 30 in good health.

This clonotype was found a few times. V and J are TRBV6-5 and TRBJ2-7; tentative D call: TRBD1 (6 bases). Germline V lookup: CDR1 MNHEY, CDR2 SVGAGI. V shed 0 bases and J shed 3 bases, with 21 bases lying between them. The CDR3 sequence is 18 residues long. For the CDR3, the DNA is TGTGCCAGCAGTTACTCGAGTATCTGGGGACACGGCATCTACGAGCAGTACGTC. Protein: CASSYSSIWGHGIYEQYV.

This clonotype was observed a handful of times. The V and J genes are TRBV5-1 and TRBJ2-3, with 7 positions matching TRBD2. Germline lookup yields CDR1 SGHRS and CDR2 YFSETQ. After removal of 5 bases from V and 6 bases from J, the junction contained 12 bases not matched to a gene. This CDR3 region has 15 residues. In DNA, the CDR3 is TGCGCCAGCAGACTCGAGGCGGGAGCGACGGATACGCAGTATTTT. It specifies CASRLEAGATDTQYF.

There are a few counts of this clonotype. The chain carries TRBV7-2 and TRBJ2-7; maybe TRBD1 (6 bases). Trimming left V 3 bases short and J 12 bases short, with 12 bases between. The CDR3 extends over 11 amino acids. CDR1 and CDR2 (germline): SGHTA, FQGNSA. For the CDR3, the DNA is TGTGCCAGCAGCTTGGGGGACATTGGGTACTTC. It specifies CASSLGDIGYF.

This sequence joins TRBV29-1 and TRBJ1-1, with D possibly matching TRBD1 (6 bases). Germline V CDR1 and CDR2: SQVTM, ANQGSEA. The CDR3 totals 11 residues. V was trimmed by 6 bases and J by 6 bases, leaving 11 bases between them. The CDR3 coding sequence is TGCAGCGTAGCACAGGGTGCTGAAGCTTTCTTT. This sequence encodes CSVAQGAEAFF. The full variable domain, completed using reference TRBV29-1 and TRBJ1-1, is SAVISQKPSRDICQRGTSLTIQCQVDSQVTMMFWYRQQPGQSLTLIATANQGSEATYESGFVIDKFPISRPNLTFSTLTVSNMSPEDSSIYLCSVAQGAEAFFGQGTRLTVV.

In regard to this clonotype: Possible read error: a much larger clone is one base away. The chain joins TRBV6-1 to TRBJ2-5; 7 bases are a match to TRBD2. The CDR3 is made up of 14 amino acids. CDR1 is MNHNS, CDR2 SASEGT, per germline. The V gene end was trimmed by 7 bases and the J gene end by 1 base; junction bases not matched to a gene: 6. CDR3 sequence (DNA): TGTGCCAGCATCCACCCGGGGGGCCAAGAGACCCAGTACTTC. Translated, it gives CASIHPGGQETQYF.

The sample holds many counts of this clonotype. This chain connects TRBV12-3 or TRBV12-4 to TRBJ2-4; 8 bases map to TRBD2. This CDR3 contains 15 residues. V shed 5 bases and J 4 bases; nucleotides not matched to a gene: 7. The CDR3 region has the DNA TGTGCCAGCAGTCGTACAGGACTAGCTAAAAACATTCAGTACTTC. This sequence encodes CASSRTGLAKNIQYF.

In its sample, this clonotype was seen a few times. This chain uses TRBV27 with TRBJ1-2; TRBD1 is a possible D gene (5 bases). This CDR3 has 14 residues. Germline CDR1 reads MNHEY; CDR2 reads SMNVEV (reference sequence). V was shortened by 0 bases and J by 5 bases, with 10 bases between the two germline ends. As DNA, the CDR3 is TGTGCCAGCAGTTTATCGCCAGGGACTTATGGCTACACCTTC. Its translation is CASSLSPGTYGYTF.

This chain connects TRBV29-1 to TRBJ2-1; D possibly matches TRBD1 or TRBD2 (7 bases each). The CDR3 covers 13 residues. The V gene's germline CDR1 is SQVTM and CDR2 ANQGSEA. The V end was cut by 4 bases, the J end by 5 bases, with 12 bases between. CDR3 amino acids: CSVGEGAHNEQFF. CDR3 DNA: TGCAGCGTTGGGGAGGGGGCCCACAATGAGCAGTTCTTC.

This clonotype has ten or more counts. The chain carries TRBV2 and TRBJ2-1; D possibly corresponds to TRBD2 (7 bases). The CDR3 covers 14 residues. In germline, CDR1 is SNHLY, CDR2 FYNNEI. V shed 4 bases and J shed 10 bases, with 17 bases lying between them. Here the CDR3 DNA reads TGTGCCAGCAGTGGGGGACACGGGAGGACGGAGCAGTTCTTC. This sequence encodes CASSGGHGRTEQFF.